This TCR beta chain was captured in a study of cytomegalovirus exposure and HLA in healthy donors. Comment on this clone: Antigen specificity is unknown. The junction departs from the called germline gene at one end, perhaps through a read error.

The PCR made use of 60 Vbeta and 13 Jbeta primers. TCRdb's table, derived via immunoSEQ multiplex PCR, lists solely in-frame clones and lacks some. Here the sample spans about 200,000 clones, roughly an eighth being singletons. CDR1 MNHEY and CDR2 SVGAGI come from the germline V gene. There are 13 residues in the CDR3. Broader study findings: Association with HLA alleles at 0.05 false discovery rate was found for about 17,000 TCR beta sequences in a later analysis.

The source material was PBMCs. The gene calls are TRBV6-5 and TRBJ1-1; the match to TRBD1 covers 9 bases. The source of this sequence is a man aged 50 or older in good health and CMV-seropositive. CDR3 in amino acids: CAGRTGVYTEAFF. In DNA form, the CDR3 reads TGTGCCGGCAGGACAGGGGTGTACACTGAAGCTTTCTTT.